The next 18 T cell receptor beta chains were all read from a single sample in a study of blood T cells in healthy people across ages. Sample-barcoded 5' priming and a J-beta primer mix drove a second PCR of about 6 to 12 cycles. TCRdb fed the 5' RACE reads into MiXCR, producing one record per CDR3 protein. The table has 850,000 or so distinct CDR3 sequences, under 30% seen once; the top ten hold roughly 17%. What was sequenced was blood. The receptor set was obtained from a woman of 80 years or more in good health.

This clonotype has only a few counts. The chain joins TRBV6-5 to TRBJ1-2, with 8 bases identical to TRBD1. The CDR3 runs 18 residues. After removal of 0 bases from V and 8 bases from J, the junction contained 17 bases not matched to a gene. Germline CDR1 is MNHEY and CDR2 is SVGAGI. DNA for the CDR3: TGTGCCAGCAGTTACTCGTGGTCCCCGGCAGGGGGCGCGGGAGGCTACACCTTC. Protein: CASSYSWSPAGGAGGYTF.

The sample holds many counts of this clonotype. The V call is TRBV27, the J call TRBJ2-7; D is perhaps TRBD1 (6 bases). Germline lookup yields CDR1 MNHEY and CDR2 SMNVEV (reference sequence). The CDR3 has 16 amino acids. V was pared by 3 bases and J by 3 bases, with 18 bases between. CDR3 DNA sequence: TGTGCCAGCAGTTTGAGATCTTCCCGGGACAACTACGAGCAGTACTTC. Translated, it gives CASSLRSSRDNYEQYF.

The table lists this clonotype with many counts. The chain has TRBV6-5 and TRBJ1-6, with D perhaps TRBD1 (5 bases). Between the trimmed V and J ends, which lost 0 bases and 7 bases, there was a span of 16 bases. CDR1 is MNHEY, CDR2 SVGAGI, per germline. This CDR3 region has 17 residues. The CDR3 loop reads CASSYSTRQTTNSPLHF. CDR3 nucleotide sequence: TGTGCCAGCAGTTACTCGACCAGACAGACCACGAATTCACCCCTCCACTTT.

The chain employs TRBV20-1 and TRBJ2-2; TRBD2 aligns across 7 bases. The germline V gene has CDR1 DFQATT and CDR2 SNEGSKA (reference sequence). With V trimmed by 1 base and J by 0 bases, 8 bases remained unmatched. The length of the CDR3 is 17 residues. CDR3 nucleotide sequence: TGCAGTGCTAGAGGGGGCTTGCGGGGGTCGAACACCGGGGAGCTGTTTTTT. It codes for CSARGGLRGSNTGELFF.

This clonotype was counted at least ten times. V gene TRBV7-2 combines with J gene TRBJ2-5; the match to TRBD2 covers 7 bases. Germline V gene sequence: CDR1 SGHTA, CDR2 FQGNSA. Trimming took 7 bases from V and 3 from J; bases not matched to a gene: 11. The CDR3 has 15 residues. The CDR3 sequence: CASIHRTGREETQYF. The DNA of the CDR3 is TGTGCCAGCATACACCGGACGGGGAGGGAAGAGACCCAGTACTTC.

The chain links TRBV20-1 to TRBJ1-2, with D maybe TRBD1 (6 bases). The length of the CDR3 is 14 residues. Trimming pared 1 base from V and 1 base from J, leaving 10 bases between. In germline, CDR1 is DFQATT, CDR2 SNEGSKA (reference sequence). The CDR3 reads CSARGQGFNYGYTF. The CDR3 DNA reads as TGCAGTGCTAGAGGCCAGGGGTTTAACTATGGCTACACCTTC.

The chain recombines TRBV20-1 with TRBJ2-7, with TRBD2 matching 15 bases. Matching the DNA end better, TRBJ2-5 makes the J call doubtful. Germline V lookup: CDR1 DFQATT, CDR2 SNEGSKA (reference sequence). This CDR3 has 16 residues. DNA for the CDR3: TGCAGTGCCGACTCCGGGACTAGCGGGGGGACCGAGACCCAGTACTTC. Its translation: CSADSGTSGGTETQYF.

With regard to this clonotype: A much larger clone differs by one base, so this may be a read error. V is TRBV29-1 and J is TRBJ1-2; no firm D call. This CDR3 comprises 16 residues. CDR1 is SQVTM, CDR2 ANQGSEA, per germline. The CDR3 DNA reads TGCAGCGTTGAAGCTCCTCCGGGAACATCCAACTATAGCTACACCTTC. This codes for CSVEAPPGTSNYSYTF.

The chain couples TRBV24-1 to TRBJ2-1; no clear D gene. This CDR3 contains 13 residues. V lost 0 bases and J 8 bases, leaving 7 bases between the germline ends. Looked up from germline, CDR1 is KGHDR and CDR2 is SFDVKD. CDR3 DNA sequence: TGTGCCACCAGTGATTTGGTACCCCATGAGCAGTTCTTC. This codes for CATSDLVPHEQFF.

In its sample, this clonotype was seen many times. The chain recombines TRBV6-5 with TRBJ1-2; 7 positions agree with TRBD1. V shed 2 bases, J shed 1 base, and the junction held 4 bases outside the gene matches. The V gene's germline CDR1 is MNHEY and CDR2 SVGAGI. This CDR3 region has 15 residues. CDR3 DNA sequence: TGTGCCAGCAGTTACAGGGGGCTAGTTAACTATGGCTACACCTTC. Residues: CASSYRGLVNYGYTF.

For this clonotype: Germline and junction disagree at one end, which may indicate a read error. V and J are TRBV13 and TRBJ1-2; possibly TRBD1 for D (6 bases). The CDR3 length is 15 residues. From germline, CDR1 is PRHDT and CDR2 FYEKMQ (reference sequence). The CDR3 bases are TGTGCCAGCAGCGCCAACCGGGACACCCCCTATAGCTACACCTTC. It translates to CASSANRDTPYSYTF.

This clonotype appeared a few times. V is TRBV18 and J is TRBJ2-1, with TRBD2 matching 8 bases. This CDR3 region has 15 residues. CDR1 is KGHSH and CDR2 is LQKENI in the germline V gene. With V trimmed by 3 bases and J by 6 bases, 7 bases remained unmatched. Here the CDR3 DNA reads TGTGCCAGCTCACCGGGACTAGAATCCGTCAATGAGCAGTTCTTC. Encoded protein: CASSPGLESVNEQFF.

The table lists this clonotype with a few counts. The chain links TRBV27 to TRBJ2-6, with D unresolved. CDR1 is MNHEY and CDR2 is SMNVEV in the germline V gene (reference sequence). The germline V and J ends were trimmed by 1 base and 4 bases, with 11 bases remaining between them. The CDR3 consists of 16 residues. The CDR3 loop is CASSLFRLSGANVLTF. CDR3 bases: TGTGCCAGCAGTTTATTCCGGTTATCAGGGGCCAACGTCCTGACTTTC. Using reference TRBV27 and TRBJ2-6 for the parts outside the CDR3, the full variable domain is EAQVTQNPRYLITVTGKKLTVTCSQNMNHEYMSWYRQDPGLGLRQIYYSMNVEVTDKGDVPEGYKVSRKEKRNFPLILESPSPNQTSLYFCASSLFRLSGANVLTFGAGSRLTVL.

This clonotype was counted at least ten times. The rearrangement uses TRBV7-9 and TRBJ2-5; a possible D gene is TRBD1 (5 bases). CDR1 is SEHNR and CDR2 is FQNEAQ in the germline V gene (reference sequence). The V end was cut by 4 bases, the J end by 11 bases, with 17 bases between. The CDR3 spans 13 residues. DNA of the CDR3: TGTGCCAGCAGCTCAACCGTACGCGCAGGGCAGTACTTC. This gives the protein CASSSTVRAGQYF.

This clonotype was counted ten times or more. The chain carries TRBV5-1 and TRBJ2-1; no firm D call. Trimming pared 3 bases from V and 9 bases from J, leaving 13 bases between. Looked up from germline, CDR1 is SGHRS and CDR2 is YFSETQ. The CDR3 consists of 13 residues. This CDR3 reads CASSSGPLGEQFF. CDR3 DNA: TGCGCCAGCAGCTCCGGACCTCTTGGTGAGCAGTTCTTC.

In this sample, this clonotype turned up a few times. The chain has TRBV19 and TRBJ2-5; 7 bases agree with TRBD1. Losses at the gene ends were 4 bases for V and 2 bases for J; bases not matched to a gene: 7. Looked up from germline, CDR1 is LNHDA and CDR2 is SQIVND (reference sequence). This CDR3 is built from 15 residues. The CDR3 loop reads CASSKGTANQETQYF. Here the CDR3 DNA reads TGTGCCAGTAGTAAGGGGACAGCGAATCAAGAGACCCAGTACTTC.

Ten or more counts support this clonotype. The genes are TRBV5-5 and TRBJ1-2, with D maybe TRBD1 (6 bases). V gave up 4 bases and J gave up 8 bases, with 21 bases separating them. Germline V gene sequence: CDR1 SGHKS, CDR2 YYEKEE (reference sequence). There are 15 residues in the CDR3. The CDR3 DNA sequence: TGTGCCAGCAGCGACGGTTCGCAGGGGTTGGGGGGCTACACCTTC. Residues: CASSDGSQGLGGYTF.

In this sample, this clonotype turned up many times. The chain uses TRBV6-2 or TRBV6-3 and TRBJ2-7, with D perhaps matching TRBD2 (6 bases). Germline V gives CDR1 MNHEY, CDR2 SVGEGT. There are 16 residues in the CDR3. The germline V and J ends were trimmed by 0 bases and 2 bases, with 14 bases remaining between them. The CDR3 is CASSYSSGGSPYEQYF. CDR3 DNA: TGTGCCAGCAGTTACTCTTCCGGGGGTTCTCCCTACGAGCAGTACTTC.